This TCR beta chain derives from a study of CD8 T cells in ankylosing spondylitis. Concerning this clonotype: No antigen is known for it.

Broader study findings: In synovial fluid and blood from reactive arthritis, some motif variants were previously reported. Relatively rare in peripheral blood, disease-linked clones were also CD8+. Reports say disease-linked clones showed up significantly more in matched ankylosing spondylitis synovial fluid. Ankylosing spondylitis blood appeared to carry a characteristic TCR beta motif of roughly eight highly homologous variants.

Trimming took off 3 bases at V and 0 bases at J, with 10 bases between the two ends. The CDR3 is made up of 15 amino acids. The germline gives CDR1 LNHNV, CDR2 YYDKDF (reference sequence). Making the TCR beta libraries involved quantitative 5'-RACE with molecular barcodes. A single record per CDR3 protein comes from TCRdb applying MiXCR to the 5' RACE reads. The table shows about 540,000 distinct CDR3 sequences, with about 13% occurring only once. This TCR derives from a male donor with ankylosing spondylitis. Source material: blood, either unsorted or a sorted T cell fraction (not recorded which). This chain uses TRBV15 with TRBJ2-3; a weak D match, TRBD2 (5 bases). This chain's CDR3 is CATSSSWTSTDTQYF. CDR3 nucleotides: TGTGCCACCAGCAGCTCCTGGACTAGCACAGATACGCAGTATTTT.